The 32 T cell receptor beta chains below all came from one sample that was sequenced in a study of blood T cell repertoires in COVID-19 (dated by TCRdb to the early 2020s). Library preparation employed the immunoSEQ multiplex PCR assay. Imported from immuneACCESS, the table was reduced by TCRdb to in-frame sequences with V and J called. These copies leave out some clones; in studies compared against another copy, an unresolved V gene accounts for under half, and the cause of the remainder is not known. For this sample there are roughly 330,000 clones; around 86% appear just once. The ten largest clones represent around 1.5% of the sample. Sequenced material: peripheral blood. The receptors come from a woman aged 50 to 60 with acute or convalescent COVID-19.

CDR3 DNA sequence: TGTGCCAGCAGTCCCGCAGGGAAGAGCTACGAGCAGTACTTC. It yields the protein CASSPAGKSYEQYF. The chain uses TRBV28 and TRBJ2-7; TRBD1 might be the D (5 bases). Germline V gene lookup returns CDR1 MDHEN and CDR2 SYDVKM. This CDR3 is built from 14 residues. Trimming took 5 bases from V and 3 from J, leaving 14 bases between them. The complete variable domain, with remaining parts taken from reference TRBV28 and TRBJ2-7, reads DVKVTQSSRYLVKRTGEKVFLECVQDMDHENMFWYRQDPGLGLRLIYFSYDVKMKEKGDIPEGYSVSREKKERFSLILESASTNQTSMYLCASSPAGKSYEQYFGPGTRLTVT.

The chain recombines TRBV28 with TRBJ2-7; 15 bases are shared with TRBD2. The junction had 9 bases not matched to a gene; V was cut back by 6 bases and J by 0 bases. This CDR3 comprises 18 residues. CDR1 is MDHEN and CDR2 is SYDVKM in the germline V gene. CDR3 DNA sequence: TGTGCCAGCAGAGTCGTGGGACTAGCGGGAGGAAGCTCCTACGAGCAGTACTTC. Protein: CASRVVGLAGGSSYEQYF.

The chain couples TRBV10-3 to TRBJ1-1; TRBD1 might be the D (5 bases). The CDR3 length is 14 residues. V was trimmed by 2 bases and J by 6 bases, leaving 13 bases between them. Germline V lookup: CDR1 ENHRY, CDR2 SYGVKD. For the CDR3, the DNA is TGTGCCATCAGTGAGGGAGGCCCGGGGGCTGAAGCTTTCTTT. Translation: CAISEGGPGAEAFF.

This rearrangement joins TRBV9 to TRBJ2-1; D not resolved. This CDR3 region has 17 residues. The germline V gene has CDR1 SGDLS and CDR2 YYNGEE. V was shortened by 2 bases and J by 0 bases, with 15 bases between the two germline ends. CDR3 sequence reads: CASSVSQPSSSYNEQFF. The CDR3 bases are TGTGCCAGCAGCGTTAGTCAACCGAGTAGCTCCTACAATGAGCAGTTCTTC.

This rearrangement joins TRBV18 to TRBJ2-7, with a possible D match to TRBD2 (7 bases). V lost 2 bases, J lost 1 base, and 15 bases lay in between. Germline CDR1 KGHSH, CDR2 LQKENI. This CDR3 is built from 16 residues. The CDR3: CASSPAGASGSYEQYF. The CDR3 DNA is TGTGCCAGCTCACCAGCGGGGGCTAGCGGATCCTACGAGCAGTACTTC.

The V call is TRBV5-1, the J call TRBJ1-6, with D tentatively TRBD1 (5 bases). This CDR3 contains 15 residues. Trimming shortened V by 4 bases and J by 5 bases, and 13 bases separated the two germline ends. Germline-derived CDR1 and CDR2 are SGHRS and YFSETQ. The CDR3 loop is CASSPGGGNNSPLHF. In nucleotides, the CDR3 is TGCGCCAGCAGCCCTGGGGGGGGGAATAATTCACCCCTCCACTTT.

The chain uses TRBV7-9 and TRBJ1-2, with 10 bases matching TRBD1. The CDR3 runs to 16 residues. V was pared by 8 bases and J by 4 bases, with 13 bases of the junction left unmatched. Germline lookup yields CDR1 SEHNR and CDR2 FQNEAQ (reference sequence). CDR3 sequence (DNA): TGTGCCAGCTCAATAGGCGGGACAGGGGCGCCCTATGGCTACACCTTC. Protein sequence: CASSIGGTGAPYGYTF.

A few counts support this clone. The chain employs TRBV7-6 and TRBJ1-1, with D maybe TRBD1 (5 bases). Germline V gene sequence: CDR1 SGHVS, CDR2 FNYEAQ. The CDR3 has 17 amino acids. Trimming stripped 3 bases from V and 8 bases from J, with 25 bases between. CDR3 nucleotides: TGTGCCAGCAGCTTTAAGGAGGGTAGGGGCGGAGGACCAGAAGCTTTCTTT. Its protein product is CASSFKEGRGGGPEAFF.

The CDR3 coding sequence is TGCGCCAGCAGCGAACCCACGGGGATGAACACTGAAGCTTTCTTT. It is translated as CASSEPTGMNTEAFF. The chain uses TRBV5-1 and TRBJ1-1; no reliable D call. V gave up 4 bases and J gave up 0 bases, with 13 bases separating them. This CDR3 comprises 15 residues. CDR1 is SGHRS and CDR2 is YFSETQ in the germline V gene. The variable domain in full, completed from reference TRBV5-1 and TRBJ1-1, reads KAGVTQTPRYLIKTRGQQVTLSCSPISGHRSVSWYQQTPGQGLQFLFEYFSETQRNKGNFPGRFSGRQFSNSRSEMNVSTLELGDSALYLCASSEPTGMNTEAFFGQGTRLTVV.

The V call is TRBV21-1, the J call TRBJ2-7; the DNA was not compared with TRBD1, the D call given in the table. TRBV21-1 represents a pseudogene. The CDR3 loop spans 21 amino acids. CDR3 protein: CASSKEGKLGGHRGNSYEQYF. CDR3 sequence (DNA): TGTGCCAGCAGCAAAGAGGGAAAGCTCGGCGGGCACAGGGGGAACTCCTACGAGCAGTACTTC.

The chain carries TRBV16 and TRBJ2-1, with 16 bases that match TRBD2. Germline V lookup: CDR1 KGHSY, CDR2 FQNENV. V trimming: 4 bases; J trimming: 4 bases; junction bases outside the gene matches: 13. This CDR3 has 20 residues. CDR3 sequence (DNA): TGTGCCAGCAGCCCCGCCGGGACTAGCGGGAGGGCCGGGCGTTACAATGAGCAGTTCTTC. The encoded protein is CASSPAGTSGRAGRYNEQFF.

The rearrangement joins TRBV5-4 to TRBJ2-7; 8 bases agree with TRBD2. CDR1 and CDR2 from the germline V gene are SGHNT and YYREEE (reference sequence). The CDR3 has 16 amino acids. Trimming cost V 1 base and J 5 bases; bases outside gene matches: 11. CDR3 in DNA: TGTGCCAGCAGCTTGTATTCGGGGAACGGGAGGGACGAGCAGTACTTC. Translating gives CASSLYSGNGRDEQYF. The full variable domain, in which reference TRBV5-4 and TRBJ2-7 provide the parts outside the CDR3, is ETGVTQSPTHLIKTRGQQVTLRCSSQSGHNTVSWYQQALGQGPQFIFQYYREEENGRGNFPPRFSGLQFPNYSSELNVNALELDDSALYLCASSLYSGNGRDEQYFGPGTRLTVT.

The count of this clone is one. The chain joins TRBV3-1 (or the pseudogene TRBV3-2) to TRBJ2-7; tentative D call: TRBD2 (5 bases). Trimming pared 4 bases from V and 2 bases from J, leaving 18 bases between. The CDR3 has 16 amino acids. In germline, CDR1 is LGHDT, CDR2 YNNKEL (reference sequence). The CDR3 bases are TGTGCCAGCAGCCCCAGACCGGACTGGCTTACCTACGAGCAGTACTTC. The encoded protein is CASSPRPDWLTYEQYF.

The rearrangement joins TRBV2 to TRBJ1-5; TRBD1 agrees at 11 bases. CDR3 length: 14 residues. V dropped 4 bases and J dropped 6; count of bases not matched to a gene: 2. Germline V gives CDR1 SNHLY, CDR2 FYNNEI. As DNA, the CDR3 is TGTGCCAGCAGTGGGACAGGGGGCCGTCAGCCCCAGCATTTT. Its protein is CASSGTGGRQPQHF.

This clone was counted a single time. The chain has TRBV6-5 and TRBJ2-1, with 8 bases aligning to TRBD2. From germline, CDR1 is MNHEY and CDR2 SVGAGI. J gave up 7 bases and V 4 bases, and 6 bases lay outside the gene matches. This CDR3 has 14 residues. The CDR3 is CASSSSGRGNEQFF. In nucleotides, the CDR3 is TGTGCCAGCAGTTCCAGCGGGAGAGGAAATGAGCAGTTCTTC.

For the CDR3, the DNA is TGTGCCAGCTCCCCGGGACTAGCGGGAGATGGGACCCAGTACTTC. Encoded protein: CASSPGLAGDGTQYF. The rearrangement joins TRBV18 to TRBJ2-5; TRBD2 agrees at 14 bases. This CDR3 has 15 residues. CDR1 is KGHSH and CDR2 is LQKENI in the germline V gene. V shed 6 bases, J shed 7 bases, and the junction held 7 bases outside the gene matches.

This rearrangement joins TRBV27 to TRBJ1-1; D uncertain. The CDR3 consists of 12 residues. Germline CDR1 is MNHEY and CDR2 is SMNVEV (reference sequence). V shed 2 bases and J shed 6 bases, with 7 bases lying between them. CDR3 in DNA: TGTGCCAGCAGTTTAAGCCTCTCTGAAGCTTTCTTT. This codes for CASSLSLSEAFF.

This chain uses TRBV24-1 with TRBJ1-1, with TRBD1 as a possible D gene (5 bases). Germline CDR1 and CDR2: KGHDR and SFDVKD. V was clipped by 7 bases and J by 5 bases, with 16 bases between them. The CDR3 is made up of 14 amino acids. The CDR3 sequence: CATSRGGGGTEAFF. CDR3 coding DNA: TGTGCCACCAGCCGGGGCGGGGGAGGAACTGAAGCTTTCTTT.

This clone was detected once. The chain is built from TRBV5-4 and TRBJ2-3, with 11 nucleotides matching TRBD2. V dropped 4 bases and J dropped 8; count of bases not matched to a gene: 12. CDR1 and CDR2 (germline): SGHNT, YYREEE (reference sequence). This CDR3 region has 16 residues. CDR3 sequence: CASSDTSGSSFGTQYF. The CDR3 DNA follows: TGTGCCAGCAGCGACACTAGCGGGAGTAGTTTCGGTACGCAGTATTTT.

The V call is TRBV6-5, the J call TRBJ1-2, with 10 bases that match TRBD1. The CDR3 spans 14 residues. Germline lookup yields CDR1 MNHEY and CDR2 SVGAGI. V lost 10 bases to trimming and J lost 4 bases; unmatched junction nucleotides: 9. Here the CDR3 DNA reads TGTGCCACCCAGACAGGGGGCGTAAGCTATGGCTACACCTTC. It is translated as CATQTGGVSYGYTF.

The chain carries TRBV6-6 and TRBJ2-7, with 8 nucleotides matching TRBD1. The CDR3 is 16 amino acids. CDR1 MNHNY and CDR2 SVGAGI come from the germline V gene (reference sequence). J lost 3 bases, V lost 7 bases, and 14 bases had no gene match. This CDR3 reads CASTYPDREPYYEQYF. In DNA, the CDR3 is TGTGCCAGCACATACCCGGACAGGGAACCATACTACGAGCAGTACTTC.

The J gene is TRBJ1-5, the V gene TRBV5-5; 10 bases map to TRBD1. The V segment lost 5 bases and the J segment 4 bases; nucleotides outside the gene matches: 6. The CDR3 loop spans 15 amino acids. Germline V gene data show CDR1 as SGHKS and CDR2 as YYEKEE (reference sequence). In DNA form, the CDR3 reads TGTGCCAGCAGTCCACCGGGACAGGGGAATCAGCCCCAGCATTTT. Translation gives CASSPPGQGNQPQHF.

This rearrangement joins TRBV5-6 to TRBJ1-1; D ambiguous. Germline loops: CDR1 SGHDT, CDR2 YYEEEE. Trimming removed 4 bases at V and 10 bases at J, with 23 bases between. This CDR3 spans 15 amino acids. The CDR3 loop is CASSTPAIELTRAFF. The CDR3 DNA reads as TGTGCCAGCAGCACCCCCGCCATCGAACTGACAAGAGCTTTCTTT. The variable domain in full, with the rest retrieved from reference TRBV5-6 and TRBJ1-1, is DAGVTQSPTHLIKTRGQQVTLRCSPKSGHDTVSWYQQALGQGPQFIFQYYEEEERQRGNFPDRFSGHQFPNYSSELNVNALLLGDSALYLCASSTPAIELTRAFFGQGTRLTVV.

The CDR3 DNA is TGTGCCAGCAGCCCCCCGGGACTAGCGGGACAGTTCTTC. It specifies CASSPPGLAGQFF. This chain joins TRBV11-2 and TRBJ2-1; 13 bases line up with TRBD2. This CDR3 is 13 amino acids long. Unmatched junction bases numbered 5, after V lost 5 bases and J lost 13 bases. Germline V CDR1 and CDR2: SGHAT, FQNNGV.

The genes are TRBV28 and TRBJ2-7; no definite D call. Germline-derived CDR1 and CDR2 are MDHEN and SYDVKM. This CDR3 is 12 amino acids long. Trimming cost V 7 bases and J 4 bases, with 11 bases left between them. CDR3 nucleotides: TGTGCCAGCACCACGACTGGGTACGAGCAGTACTTC. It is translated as CASTTTGYEQYF.

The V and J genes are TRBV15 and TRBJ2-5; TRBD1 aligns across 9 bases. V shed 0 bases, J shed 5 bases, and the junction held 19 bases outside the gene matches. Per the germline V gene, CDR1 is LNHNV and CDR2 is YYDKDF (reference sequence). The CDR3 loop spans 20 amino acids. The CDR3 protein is CATSRDGGIQGARARETQYF. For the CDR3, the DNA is TGTGCCACCAGCAGAGATGGGGGAATACAGGGGGCGCGGGCAAGGGAGACCCAGTACTTC.

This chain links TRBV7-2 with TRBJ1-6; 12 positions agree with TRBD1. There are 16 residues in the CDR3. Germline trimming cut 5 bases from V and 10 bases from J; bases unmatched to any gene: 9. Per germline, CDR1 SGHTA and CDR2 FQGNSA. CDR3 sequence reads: CASSPRPGQGASPLHF. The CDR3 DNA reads TGTGCCAGCAGCCCCAGGCCGGGACAGGGGGCATCACCCCTCCACTTT.

This CDR3 reads CASSSIAGGVNEQFF. The CDR3, as DNA: TGCGCCAGCAGCTCGATAGCGGGAGGGGTCAATGAGCAGTTCTTC. The chain uses TRBV5-1 and TRBJ2-1; TRBD2 agrees at 11 bases. The length of the CDR3 is 15 residues. The germline gives CDR1 SGHRS, CDR2 YFSETQ. V lost 3 bases, J lost 6 bases, and 5 bases stayed unmatched. Drawing the rest from reference TRBV5-1 and TRBJ2-1, the complete variable domain is KAGVTQTPRYLIKTRGQQVTLSCSPISGHRSVSWYQQTPGQGLQFLFEYFSETQRNKGNFPGRFSGRQFSNSRSEMNVSTLELGDSALYLCASSSIAGGVNEQFFGPGTRLTVL.

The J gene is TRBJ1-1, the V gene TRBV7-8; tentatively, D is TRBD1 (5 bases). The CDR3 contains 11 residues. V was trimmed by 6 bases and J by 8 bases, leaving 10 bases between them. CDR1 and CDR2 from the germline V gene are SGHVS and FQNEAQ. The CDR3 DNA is TGTGCCAGCAGGACACAGGAGGAAGCTTTCTTT. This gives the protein CASRTQEEAFF.

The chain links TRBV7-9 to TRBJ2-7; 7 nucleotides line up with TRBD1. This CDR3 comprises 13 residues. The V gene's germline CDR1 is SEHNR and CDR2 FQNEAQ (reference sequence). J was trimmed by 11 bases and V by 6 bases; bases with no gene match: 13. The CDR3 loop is CASRTGQESIEYF. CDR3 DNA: TGTGCCAGCAGAACCGGACAGGAAAGTATTGAGTACTTC.

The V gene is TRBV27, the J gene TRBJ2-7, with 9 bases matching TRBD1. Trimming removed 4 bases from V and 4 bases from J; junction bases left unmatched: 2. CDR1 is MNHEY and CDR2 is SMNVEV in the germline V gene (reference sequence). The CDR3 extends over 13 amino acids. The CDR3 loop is CASSYRGQYEQYF. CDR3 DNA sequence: TGTGCCAGCAGTTACAGGGGGCAATACGAGCAGTACTTC.

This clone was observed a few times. CDR3 residues: CASQGQGNTEAFF. DNA of the CDR3: TGCGCCAGCCAGGGACAGGGTAACACTGAAGCTTTCTTT. The V gene is TRBV5-1, the J gene TRBJ1-1, with 9 bases that match TRBD1. CDR1 and CDR2 (germline): SGHRS, YFSETQ. The CDR3 is 13 amino acids. The trim removed 7 bases at V and 2 bases at J, leaving 3 bases unmatched.